This T cell receptor beta chain stems from a study of blood T cell repertoires in COVID-19. The assay was immunoSEQ multiplex PCR, and TCRdb's table has in-frame clones only and misses some. The sample has under 400,000 clones; roughly 90% are singletons. The CDR3 is 18 amino acids. The germline CDR1 and CDR2 sequences are SGHKS and YYEKEE (reference sequence). Trimming stripped 2 bases from V and 6 bases from J, with 26 bases between. The clonotype originates from a man younger than 35 with active or convalescent COVID-19. The sequenced sample was peripheral blood. The chain is built from TRBV5-5 and TRBJ1-1; the D gene is possibly TRBD1 (5 bases). The CDR3 protein is CASSFSRPTSYVRAEAFF. Here the CDR3 DNA reads TGTGCCAGCAGCTTTTCCCGCCCCACCTCCTATGTCAGGGCTGAAGCTTTCTTT. The full variable domain, with the rest looked up from reference TRBV5-5 and TRBJ1-1, is DAGVTQSPTHLIKTRGQQVTLRCSPISGHKSVSWYQQVLGQGPQFIFQYYEKEERGRGNFPDRFSARQFPNYSSELNVNALLLGDSALYLCASSFSRPTSYVRAEAFFGQGTRLTVV.